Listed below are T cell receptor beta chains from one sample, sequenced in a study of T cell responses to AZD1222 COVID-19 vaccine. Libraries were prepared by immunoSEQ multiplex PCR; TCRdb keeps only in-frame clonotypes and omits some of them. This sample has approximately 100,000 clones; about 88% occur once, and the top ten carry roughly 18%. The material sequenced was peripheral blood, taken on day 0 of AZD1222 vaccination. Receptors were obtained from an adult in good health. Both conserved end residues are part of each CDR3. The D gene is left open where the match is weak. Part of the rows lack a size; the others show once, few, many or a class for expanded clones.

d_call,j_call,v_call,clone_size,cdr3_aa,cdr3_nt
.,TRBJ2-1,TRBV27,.,CASSLLNEQFF,TGTGCCAGCAGTTTGCTCAATGAGCAGTTCTTC
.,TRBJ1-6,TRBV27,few,CASSSRGRVGNNSPLHF,TGTGCCAGCAGTTCCCGAGGTAGGGTGGGAAATAATTCACCCCTCCACTTT
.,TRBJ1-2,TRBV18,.,CASSPPRDTANYGYTF,TGTGCCAGCTCACCACCGCGAGATACAGCTAACTATGGCTACACCTTC
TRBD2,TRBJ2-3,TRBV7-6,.,CASSLLSGAILDTQYF,TGTGCCAGCAGCTTATTGAGCGGGGCTATTTTGGATACGCAGTATTTT
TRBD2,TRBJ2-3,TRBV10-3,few,CASRAGPTDTQYF,TGTGCCAGCCGAGCGGGGCCCACAGATACGCAGTATTTT
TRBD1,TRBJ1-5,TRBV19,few,CASKNRGRGDQPQHF,TGTGCCAGTAAAAACAGGGGGCGAGGGGATCAGCCCCAGCATTTT
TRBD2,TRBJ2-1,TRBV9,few,CASSASGGYNEQFF,TGTGCCAGCAGCGCTAGCGGGGGCTACAATGAGCAGTTCTTC
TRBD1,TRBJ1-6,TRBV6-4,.,CASSRDRGSLPLHF,TGTGCCAGCAGTCGGGACAGGGGATCCCTACCCCTCCACTTT
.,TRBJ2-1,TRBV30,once,CAWNSGDTRDEQFF,TGTGCCTGGAATAGCGGAGATACTAGGGATGAGCAGTTCTTC
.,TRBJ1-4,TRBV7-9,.,CASSREGVEKLFF,TGTGCCAGCAGCCGGGAGGGGGTGGAAAAACTGTTTTTT
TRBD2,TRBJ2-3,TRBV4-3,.,CASSQQLAGGTDTQYF,TGCGCCAGCAGCCAACAACTAGCGGGGGGCACAGATACGCAGTATTTT
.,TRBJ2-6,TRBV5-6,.,CASSLAWAGANVLTF,TGTGCCAGCAGCTTGGCATGGGCTGGGGCCAACGTCCTGACTTTC
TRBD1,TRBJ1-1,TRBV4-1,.,CASSPNRGWNTEAFF,TGCGCCAGCAGCCCCAACAGGGGCTGGAACACTGAAGCTTTCTTT
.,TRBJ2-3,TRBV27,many,CASGDTTADTQYF,TGTGCCAGCGGCGACACGACGGCAGATACGCAGTATTTT
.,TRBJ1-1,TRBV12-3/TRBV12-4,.,CASSLVLGTEAFF,TGTGCCAGCAGTTTAGTGCTCGGCACTGAAGCTTTCTTT
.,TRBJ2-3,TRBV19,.,CASSLASGDTQYF,TGTGCCAGTAGCCTCGCCAGCGGAGATACGCAGTATTTT
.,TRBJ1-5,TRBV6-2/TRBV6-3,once,CASSVDKLKVGMNQPQHF,TGTGCCAGCAGCGTGGACAAGCTTAAAGTTGGCATGAATCAGCCCCAGCATTTT
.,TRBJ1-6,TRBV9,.,CASSGNRSYNSPLHF,TGTGCCAGCAGCGGTAACAGGTCCTATAATTCACCCCTCCACTTT
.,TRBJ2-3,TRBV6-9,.,CASSYCRIFTDTQYF,TGTGCCAGCAGTTATTGTCGGATCTTCACAGATACGCAGTATTTT